This passage covers 6 T cell receptor beta chains from one sample sequenced in a study of T cell responses to AZD1222 COVID-19 vaccine. Libraries were prepared by immunoSEQ multiplex PCR; TCRdb keeps only in-frame clonotypes and omits some of them. The sample has about 130,000 clones, about nine tenths seen once; the top ten hold less than 9%. The starting material was peripheral blood, obtained on day 0 of AZD1222 vaccination. The receptors come from an adult in good health.

CDR3 DNA sequence: TGTGCCACCAGCCGGACAGGGGATGGCAATCAGCCCCAGCATTTT. It is translated as CATSRTGDGNQPQHF. This chain joins TRBV24-1 and TRBJ1-5; 9 bases match TRBD1. The CDR3 totals 15 residues. Germline CDR1 and CDR2: KGHDR and SFDVKD. V was pared by 7 bases and J by 2 bases, with 5 bases of the junction left unmatched.

This clone was counted only a few times. The genes are TRBV5-6 and TRBJ1-1; no firm D call. V lost 2 bases to trimming and J lost 1 base, with 6 bases between them. The CDR3 contains 13 residues. CDR1 and CDR2 from the germline V gene are SGHDT and YYEEEE. The CDR3 DNA reads TGTGCCAGCAGCTTAAGCCCGAACACTGAAGCTTTCTTT. Amino acids: CASSLSPNTEAFF.

The chain employs TRBV4-3 and TRBJ1-1; D gene uncertain. Between the trimmed V and J ends, which lost 4 bases and 1 base, there was a span of 10 bases. Per germline, CDR1 LGHNA and CDR2 YSLEER. The CDR3 covers 14 residues. The CDR3 nucleotides read TGCGCCAGCAGCCTAGGGATCCAGAACACTGAAGCTTTCTTT. Amino acid sequence: CASSLGIQNTEAFF.

CDR3 DNA sequence: TGTGCCAGCAGCTCACCGGGACAGGGTTATTCACCCCTCCACTTT. This sequence encodes CASSSPGQGYSPLHF. The genes are TRBV11-2 and TRBJ1-6; 9 nucleotides agree with TRBD1. The CDR3 totals 15 residues. The trim removed 4 bases at V and 8 bases at J, leaving 6 bases unmatched. Germline CDR1 is SGHAT and CDR2 is FQNNGV.

The V call is TRBV7-9, the J call TRBJ1-2; D is undetermined. The CDR3 is 13 residues long. Per the germline V gene, CDR1 is SEHNR and CDR2 is FQNEAQ (reference sequence). V gave up 4 bases and J gave up 4 bases, with 10 bases separating them. In DNA, the CDR3 is TGTGCCAGCAGCTCGCCGACGGTCTATGGCTACACCTTC. Translated: CASSSPTVYGYTF.

The rearrangement links TRBV6-4 to TRBJ1-6, with 7 bases identical to TRBD1. CDR1 is MRHNA, CDR2 SNTAGT, per germline. V shed 2 bases and J 7 bases; nucleotides not matched to a gene: 2. This CDR3 spans 14 amino acids. The chain's CDR3 is CASSDRQGNSPLHF. CDR3 sequence (DNA): TGTGCCAGCAGTGACCGACAGGGAAATTCACCCCTCCACTTT.